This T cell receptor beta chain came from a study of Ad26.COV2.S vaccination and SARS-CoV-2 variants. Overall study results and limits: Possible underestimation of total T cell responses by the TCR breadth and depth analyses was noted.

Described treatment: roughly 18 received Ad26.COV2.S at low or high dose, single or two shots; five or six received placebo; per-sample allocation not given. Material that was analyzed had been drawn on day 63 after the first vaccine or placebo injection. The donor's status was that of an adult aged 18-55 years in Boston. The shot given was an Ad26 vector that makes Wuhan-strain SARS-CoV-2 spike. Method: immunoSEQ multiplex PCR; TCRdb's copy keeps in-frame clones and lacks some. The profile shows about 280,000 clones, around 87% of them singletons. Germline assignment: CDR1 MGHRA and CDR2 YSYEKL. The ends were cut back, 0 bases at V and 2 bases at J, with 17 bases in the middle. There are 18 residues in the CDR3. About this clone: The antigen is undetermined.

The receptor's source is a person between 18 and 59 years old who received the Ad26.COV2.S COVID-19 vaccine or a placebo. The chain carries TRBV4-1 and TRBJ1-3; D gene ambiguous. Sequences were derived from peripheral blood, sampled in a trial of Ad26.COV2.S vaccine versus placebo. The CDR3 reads CASSQEEAAIAPGNTIYF. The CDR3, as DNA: TGCGCCAGCAGCCAAGAAGAGGCTGCCATTGCTCCTGGAAACACCATATATTTT.